The source of this T cell receptor (beta chain) is a study of identical twins. TCRdb fed the 5' RACE reads into MiXCR, producing one record per CDR3 protein. This table holds about 240,000 distinct CDR3 sequences, 6% to 8.5% found once. This clonotype has ten or more counts. Trimming took 3 bases from V and 12 from J, leaving 8 bases between them. The CDR3 totals 12 residues. Per germline, CDR1 KGHDR and CDR2 SFDVKD. These records were also assigned to another study, of yellow fever vaccine responses in identical twins.

The sequenced sample consisted of CD8+ T cells sorted from blood. The origin of this receptor is a woman aged 18-35 years in good health. The chain carries TRBV24-1 and TRBJ1-6; D remains ambiguous. DNA of the CDR3: TGTGCCACCAGTGATCCTGGCAAACCCCTCCACTTT. This sequence encodes CATSDPGKPLHF.